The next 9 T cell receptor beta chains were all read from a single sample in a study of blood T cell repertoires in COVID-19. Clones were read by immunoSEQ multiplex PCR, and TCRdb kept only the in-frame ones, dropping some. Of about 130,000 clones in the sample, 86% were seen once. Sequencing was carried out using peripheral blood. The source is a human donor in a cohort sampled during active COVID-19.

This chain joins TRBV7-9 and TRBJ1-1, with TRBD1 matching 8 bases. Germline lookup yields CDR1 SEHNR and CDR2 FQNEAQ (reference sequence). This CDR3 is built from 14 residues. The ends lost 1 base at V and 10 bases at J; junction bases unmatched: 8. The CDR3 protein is CASSLDRGRGGAFF. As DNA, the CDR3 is TGTGCCAGCAGCTTAGACAGGGGGAGAGGAGGAGCTTTCTTT.

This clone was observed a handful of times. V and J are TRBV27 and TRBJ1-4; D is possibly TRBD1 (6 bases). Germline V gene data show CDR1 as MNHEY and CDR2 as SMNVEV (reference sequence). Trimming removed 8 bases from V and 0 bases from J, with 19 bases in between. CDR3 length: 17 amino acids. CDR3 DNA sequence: TGTGCCAGCCGCAGGGGTCTAAAGGAAGCAACTAATGAAAAACTGTTTTTT. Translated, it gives CASRRGLKEATNEKLFF.

The DNA of the CDR3 is TGTGCCACTCAGGCAGCGGGAGACTCAGATACGCAGTATTTT. Translation gives CATQAAGDSDTQYF. The chain combines TRBV24-1 with TRBJ2-3; 8 bases agree with TRBD2. Germline V gene data show CDR1 as KGHDR and CDR2 as SFDVKD. The length of the CDR3 is 14 residues. V trimming: 10 bases; J trimming: 4 bases; junction bases outside the gene matches: 9.

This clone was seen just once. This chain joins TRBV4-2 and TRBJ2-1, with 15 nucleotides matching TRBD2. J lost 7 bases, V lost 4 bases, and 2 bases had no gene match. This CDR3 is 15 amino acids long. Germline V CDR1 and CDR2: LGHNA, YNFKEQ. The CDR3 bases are TGTGCCAGCAGCCCCGGGACTAGCGGGAGGAATGAGCAGTTCTTC. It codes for CASSPGTSGRNEQFF.

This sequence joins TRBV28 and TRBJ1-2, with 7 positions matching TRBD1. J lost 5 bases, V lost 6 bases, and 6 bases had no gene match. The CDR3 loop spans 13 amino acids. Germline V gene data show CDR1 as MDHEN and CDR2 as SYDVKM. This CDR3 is CASSRDSTYGYTF. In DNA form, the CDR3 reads TGTGCCAGCAGCAGGGACAGCACTTATGGCTACACCTTC.

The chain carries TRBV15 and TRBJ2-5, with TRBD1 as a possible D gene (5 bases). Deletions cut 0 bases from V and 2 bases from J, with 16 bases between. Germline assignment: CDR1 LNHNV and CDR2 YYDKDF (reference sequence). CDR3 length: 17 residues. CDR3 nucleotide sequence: TGTGCCACCAGCAGAGATGGGCAGGGTTGGGGTCAAGAGACCCAGTACTTC. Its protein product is CATSRDGQGWGQETQYF.

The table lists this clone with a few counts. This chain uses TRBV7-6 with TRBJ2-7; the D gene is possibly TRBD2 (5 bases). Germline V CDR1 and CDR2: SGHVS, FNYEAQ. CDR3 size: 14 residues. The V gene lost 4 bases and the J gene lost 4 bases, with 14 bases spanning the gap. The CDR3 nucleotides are TGTGCCAGCAGCTCCACTAGTTCGGCATACGAGCAGTACTTC. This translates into CASSSTSSAYEQYF.

The CDR3 loop reads CASSPGHPGYNTGELFF. The DNA of the CDR3 is TGTGCCAGCAGTCCCGGACACCCCGGGTATAACACCGGGGAGCTGTTTTTT. The gene calls are TRBV7-9 and TRBJ2-2; a weak D match, TRBD1 (5 bases). There are 17 residues in the CDR3. Trimming removed 6 bases at V and 2 bases at J, with 19 bases between. Germline V gives CDR1 SEHNR, CDR2 FQNEAQ (reference sequence). Full variable domain (outside the CDR3, taken from reference TRBV7-9 and TRBJ2-2): DTGVSQNPRHKITKRGQNVTFRCDPISEHNRLYWYRQTLGQGPEFLTYFQNEAQLEKSRLLSDRFSAERPKGSFSTLEIQRTEQGDSAMYLCASSPGHPGYNTGELFFGEGSRLTVL.

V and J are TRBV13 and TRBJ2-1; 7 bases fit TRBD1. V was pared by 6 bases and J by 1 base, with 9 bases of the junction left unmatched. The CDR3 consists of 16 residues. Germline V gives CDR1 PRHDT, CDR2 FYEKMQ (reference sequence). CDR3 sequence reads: CASSIRGLSSYNEQFF. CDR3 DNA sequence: TGTGCCAGCAGTATAAGGGGGCTCTCATCCTACAATGAGCAGTTCTTC.